These T cell receptor beta chains were read from a single sample in a study of cytomegalovirus exposure and HLA in healthy donors. Sequenced by immunoSEQ multiplex PCR; TCRdb stores in-frame clones only, minus some. This table holds 150,000 to 250,000 clones, 70% to 80% found once. Material: PBMCs. The origin of the receptors is a young woman in good health and CMV-seropositive. CDR3s include the opening cysteine and the closing phenylalanine or tryptophan. Fields, in order: V gene, clone size, J gene, CDR3 protein. The size entry is marked missing in some rows and otherwise reads once, few, many or a size class.

V gene: TRBV30; clone size: .; J gene: TRBJ2-3; CDR3 protein: CAWSDGGGITDTQYF
V gene: TRBV19; clone size: .; J gene: TRBJ2-7; CDR3 protein: CASGVAGGFDYEQYF
V gene: TRBV19; clone size: .; J gene: TRBJ2-2; CDR3 protein: CASSLGRGVTNTGELFF
V gene: TRBV10-3; clone size: .; J gene: .; CDR3 protein: CAISDRDRVYEQYF
V gene: TRBV5-1; clone size: .; J gene: TRBJ2-7; CDR3 protein: CASSPLGQIFSYEQYF
V gene: TRBV27; clone size: .; J gene: TRBJ1-5; CDR3 protein: CASSLSGGYQPQHF
V gene: TRBV27; clone size: once; J gene: TRBJ1-1; CDR3 protein: CATRKSGNTEAFF
V gene: TRBV5-6; clone size: once; J gene: TRBJ2-1; CDR3 protein: CASSFPPGSSYNEQFF
V gene: TRBV4-1; clone size: .; J gene: TRBJ2-1; CDR3 protein: CASSHLPGLSYNEQFF
V gene: TRBV11-3; clone size: .; J gene: TRBJ2-2; CDR3 protein: CASSPSMIAGAGELFF
V gene: TRBV29-1; clone size: .; J gene: TRBJ1-5; CDR3 protein: CSAVQGAGQPQHF
V gene: TRBV10-3; clone size: .; J gene: TRBJ1-2; CDR3 protein: CAISERQFYGYTF
V gene: TRBV19; clone size: .; J gene: TRBJ2-2; CDR3 protein: CASSIRSGELFF
V gene: TRBV4-3; clone size: .; J gene: TRBJ1-2; CDR3 protein: CASSQDSGRGSGYTF
V gene: TRBV11-2; clone size: .; J gene: TRBJ2-4; CDR3 protein: CASTPPGQSFDIQYF
V gene: TRBV5-1; clone size: .; J gene: TRBJ1-4; CDR3 protein: CASSLAAGTNEKLFF
V gene: TRBV5-6; clone size: once; J gene: TRBJ2-2; CDR3 protein: CASSFRQGAGELFF
V gene: TRBV7-6; clone size: .; J gene: TRBJ1-2; CDR3 protein: CASSLSRDFHGYTF
V gene: TRBV5-1; clone size: .; J gene: TRBJ1-5; CDR3 protein: CASSTGQGREPQHF
V gene: TRBV29-1; clone size: .; J gene: TRBJ2-7; CDR3 protein: CSVGRKGAYEQYF
V gene: TRBV12-5; clone size: .; J gene: TRBJ2-7; CDR3 protein: CASGLARSGTYYEQYF
V gene: TRBV27; clone size: .; J gene: TRBJ1-2; CDR3 protein: CASSLSTGGWYGYTF
V gene: TRBV19; clone size: .; J gene: TRBJ1-2; CDR3 protein: CASRIGVGTRNYGYTF
V gene: TRBV11-3; clone size: .; J gene: TRBJ2-3; CDR3 protein: CASSRAFGAGAISTDTQYF
V gene: TRBV18; clone size: .; J gene: TRBJ1-1; CDR3 protein: CASSLSTGSTEAFF
V gene: TRBV11-3; clone size: .; J gene: TRBJ2-7; CDR3 protein: CASSLFGSGRIKPEQYF
V gene: TRBV4-3; clone size: .; J gene: TRBJ1-4; CDR3 protein: CASSRYSSPGATNEKLFF
V gene: TRBV5-1; clone size: once; J gene: TRBJ2-3; CDR3 protein: CASSLAFSGGARTDTQYF
V gene: TRBV10-2; clone size: .; J gene: TRBJ1-6; CDR3 protein: CASSLTENSPLHF
V gene: TRBV2; clone size: .; J gene: TRBJ2-3; CDR3 protein: CASTYSGSTDTQYF
V gene: TRBV9; clone size: .; J gene: TRBJ1-2; CDR3 protein: CASSTSGQDRLYTF
V gene: TRBV29-1; clone size: .; J gene: TRBJ2-3; CDR3 protein: CSASPQGITDTQYF
V gene: TRBV2; clone size: .; J gene: TRBJ2-5; CDR3 protein: CASREREGLETQYF
V gene: TRBV4-2; clone size: few; J gene: TRBJ1-2; CDR3 protein: CASSQGGGYTF
V gene: TRBV6-5; clone size: few; J gene: TRBJ1-2; CDR3 protein: CASTNRGRKGYTF
V gene: TRBV2; clone size: .; J gene: TRBJ2-1; CDR3 protein: CASSPSDEQFF
V gene: TRBV5-1; clone size: .; J gene: TRBJ2-4; CDR3 protein: CASWDSNIQYF
V gene: TRBV5-1; clone size: .; J gene: TRBJ1-5; CDR3 protein: CASSLTELTAGQPQHF
V gene: TRBV19; clone size: .; J gene: TRBJ1-6; CDR3 protein: CASSIGGNNSPLHF
V gene: TRBV4-1; clone size: .; J gene: TRBJ1-5; CDR3 protein: CASSPPGRNQPQHF
V gene: TRBV15; clone size: .; J gene: TRBJ2-7; CDR3 protein: CATSPNGGSSYEQYF
V gene: TRBV5-1; clone size: .; J gene: TRBJ2-7; CDR3 protein: CASSLNRDNEQYF
V gene: TRBV28; clone size: .; J gene: TRBJ1-5; CDR3 protein: CASSPWGTGASNQPQHF
V gene: TRBV27; clone size: .; J gene: TRBJ2-5; CDR3 protein: CASSPLYGQATRETQYF
V gene: TRBV9; clone size: once; J gene: TRBJ2-1; CDR3 protein: CASSVGSGTSGRRAYYNEQFF
V gene: TRBV9; clone size: .; J gene: TRBJ2-2; CDR3 protein: CASSVGTSGNTGELFF
V gene: TRBV5-1; clone size: .; J gene: TRBJ2-1; CDR3 protein: CASSTFPGDDEQFF
V gene: TRBV11-3; clone size: .; J gene: TRBJ1-4; CDR3 protein: CASSLGRTTGTNEKLFF
V gene: TRBV11-2; clone size: .; J gene: TRBJ1-2; CDR3 protein: CASSSLFPQTGTQNYGYTF
V gene: TRBV4-3; clone size: .; J gene: TRBJ2-6; CDR3 protein: CASSQNGQGGSGANVLTF